This TCR beta chain was sequenced in a study of shared clonotypes between healthy human individuals. Germline lookup yields CDR1 LGHNT and CDR2 FRNRAP. V lost 2 bases, J lost 0 bases, and 10 bases stayed unmatched. The CDR3 contains 20 residues. Each donor was a Caucasian adult residing in Nashville, Tennessee. Sorted-subset replicate PCR reactions contained roughly 210 ng DNA, corresponding to tens of thousands of T cell genomes. Assay used: immunoSEQ multiplex PCR; TCRdb lists only in-frame clones, some missing. Of just under 95,000 clones detected, roughly three quarters appear once; the ten largest clones hold 50%.

The clonotype comes from a man younger than 40 in good health. The sample comprised memory CD8+ T cells sorted from blood. Subset reported: CD45RO+ cells pooled with CCR7-negative TemRA cells. This chain joins TRBV12-5 and TRBJ2-1; 13 bases align to TRBD2. The CDR3 reads CASGLPSGTSGAVSYNEQFF. The CDR3 DNA follows: TGTGCTAGTGGTTTGCCATCCGGGACTAGCGGGGCCGTCTCCTACAATGAGCAGTTCTTC.